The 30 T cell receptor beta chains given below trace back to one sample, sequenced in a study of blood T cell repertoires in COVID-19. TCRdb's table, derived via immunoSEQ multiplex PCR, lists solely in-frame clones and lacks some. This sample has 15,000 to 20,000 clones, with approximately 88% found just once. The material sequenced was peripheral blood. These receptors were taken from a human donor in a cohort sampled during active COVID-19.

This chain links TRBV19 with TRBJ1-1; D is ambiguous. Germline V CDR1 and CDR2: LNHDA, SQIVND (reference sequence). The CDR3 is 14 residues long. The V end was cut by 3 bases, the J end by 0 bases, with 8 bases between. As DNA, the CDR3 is TGTGCCAGTAGTATGGAGGCCGTGAACACTGAAGCTTTCTTT. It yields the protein CASSMEAVNTEAFF.

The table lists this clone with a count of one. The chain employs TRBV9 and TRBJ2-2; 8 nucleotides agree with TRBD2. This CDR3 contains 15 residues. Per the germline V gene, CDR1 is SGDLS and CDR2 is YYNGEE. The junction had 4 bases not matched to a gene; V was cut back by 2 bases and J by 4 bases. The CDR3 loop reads CASSVRAGATGELFF. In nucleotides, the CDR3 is TGTGCCAGCAGCGTCCGAGCGGGAGCCACCGGGGAGCTGTTTTTT. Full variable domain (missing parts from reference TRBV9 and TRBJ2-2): DSGVTQTPKHLITATGQRVTLRCSPRSGDLSVYWYQQSLDQGLQFLIQYYNGEERAKGNILERFSAQQFPDLHSELNLSSLELGDSALYFCASSVRAGATGELFFGEGSRLTVL.

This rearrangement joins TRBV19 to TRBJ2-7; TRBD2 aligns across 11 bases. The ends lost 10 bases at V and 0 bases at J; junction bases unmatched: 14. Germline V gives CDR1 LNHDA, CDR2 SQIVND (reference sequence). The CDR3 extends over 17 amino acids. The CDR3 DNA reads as TGTGCCACCGAGGGGGTAGCGGGAGGGAGGAGCTCCTACGAGCAGTACTTC. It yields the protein CATEGVAGGRSSYEQYF.

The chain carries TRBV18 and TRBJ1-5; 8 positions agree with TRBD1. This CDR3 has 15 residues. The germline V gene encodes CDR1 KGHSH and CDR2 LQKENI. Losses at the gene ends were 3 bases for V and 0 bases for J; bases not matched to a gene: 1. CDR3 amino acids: CASSPQGASNQPQHF. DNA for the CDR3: TGTGCCAGCTCACCGCAGGGGGCTAGCAATCAGCCCCAGCATTTT.

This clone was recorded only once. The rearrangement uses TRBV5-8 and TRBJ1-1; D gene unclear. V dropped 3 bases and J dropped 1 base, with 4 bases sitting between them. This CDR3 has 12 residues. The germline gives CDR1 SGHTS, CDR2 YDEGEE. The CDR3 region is CASSWQNTEAFF. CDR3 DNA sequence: TGTGCCAGCAGCTGGCAGAACACTGAAGCTTTCTTT.

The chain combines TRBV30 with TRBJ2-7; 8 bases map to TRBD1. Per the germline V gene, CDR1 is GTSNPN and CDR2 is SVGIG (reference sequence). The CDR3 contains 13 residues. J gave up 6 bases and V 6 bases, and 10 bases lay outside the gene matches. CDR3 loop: CACGTAGGLEQYF. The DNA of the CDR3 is TGTGCCTGCGGTACTGCAGGGGGCCTCGAGCAGTACTTC.

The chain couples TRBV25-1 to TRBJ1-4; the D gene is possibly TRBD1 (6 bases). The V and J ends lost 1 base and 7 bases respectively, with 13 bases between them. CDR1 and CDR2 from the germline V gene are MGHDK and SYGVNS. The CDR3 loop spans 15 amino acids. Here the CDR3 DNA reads TGTGCCAGCAGTGAATGGTTACAGGGTGGTGAAAAACTGTTTTTT. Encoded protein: CASSEWLQGGEKLFF.

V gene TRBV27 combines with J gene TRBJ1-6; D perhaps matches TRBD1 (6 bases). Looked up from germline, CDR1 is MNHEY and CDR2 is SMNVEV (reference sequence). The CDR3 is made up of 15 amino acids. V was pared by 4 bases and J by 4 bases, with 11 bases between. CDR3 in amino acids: CASSSRQAYNSPLHF. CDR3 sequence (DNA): TGTGCCAGCAGTTCCCGACAGGCTTATAATTCACCCCTCCACTTT.

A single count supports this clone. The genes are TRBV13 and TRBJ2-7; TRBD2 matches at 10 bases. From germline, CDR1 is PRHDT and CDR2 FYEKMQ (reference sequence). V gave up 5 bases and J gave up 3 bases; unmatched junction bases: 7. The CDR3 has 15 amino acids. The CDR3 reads CASSTRTSGLYEQYF. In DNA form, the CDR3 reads TGTGCCAGCAGCACCCGGACTAGCGGCCTCTACGAGCAGTACTTC.

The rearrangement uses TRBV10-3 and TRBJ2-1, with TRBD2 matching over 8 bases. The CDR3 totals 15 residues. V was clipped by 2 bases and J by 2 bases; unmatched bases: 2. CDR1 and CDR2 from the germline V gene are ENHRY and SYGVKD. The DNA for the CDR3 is TGTGCCATCAGTGAGCTAGCGGGCCCCTACAATGAGCAGTTCTTC. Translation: CAISELAGPYNEQFF.

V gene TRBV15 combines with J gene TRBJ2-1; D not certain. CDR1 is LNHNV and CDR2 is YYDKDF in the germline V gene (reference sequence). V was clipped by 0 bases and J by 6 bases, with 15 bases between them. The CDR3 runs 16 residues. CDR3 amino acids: CATSRDGLGVGNEQFF. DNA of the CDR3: TGTGCCACCAGCAGAGATGGTCTAGGAGTAGGCAATGAGCAGTTCTTC.

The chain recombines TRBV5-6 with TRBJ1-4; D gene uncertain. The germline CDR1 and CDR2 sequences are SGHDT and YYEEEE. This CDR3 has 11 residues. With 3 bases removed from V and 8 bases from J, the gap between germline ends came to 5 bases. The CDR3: CASSSGEKLFF. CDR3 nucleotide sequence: TGTGCCAGCAGCTCCGGGGAAAAACTGTTTTTT.

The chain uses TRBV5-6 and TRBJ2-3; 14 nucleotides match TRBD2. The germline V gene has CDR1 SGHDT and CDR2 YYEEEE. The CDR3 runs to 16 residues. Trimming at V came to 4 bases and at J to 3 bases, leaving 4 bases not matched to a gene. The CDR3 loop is CASSLGTSGSTDTQYF. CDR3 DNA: TGTGCCAGCAGCCTGGGGACTAGCGGGAGTACAGATACGCAGTATTTT. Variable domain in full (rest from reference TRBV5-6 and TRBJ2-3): DAGVTQSPTHLIKTRGQQVTLRCSPKSGHDTVSWYQQALGQGPQFIFQYYEEEERQRGNFPDRFSGHQFPNYSSELNVNALLLGDSALYLCASSLGTSGSTDTQYFGPGTRLTVL.

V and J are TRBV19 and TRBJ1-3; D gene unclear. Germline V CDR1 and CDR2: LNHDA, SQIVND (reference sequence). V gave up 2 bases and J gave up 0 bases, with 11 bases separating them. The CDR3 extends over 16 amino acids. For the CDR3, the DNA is TGTGCCAGTAGTATACCTCTTGGGAGCTCTGGAAACACCATATATTTT. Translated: CASSIPLGSSGNTIYF.

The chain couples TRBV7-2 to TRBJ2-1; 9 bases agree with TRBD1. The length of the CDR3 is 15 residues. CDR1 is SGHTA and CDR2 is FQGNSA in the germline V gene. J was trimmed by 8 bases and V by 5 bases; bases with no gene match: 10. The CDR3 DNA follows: TGTGCCAGCAGCCCCGACAGGGGGTCGTTATATGAGCAGTTCTTC. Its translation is CASSPDRGSLYEQFF.

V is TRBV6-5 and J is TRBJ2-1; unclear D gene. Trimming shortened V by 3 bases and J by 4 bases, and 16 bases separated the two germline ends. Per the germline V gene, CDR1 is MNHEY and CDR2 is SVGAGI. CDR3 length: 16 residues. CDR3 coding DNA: TGTGCCAGCAGTTATTCAAGCCCCTCCCTGTACAATGAGCAGTTCTTC. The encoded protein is CASSYSSPSLYNEQFF.

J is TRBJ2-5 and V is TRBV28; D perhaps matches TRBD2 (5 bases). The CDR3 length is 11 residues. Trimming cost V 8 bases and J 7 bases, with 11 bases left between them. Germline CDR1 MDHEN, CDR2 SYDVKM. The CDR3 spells CASPKEGTQYF. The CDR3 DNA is TGTGCCAGCCCCAAAGAGGGGACCCAGTACTTC.

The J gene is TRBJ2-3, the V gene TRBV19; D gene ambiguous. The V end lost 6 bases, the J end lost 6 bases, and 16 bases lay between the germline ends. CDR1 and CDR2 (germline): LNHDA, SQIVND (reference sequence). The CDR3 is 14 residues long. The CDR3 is CASSPLGQADTQYF. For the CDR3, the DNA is TGTGCCAGTAGCCCCTTGGGTCAGGCCGATACGCAGTATTTT.

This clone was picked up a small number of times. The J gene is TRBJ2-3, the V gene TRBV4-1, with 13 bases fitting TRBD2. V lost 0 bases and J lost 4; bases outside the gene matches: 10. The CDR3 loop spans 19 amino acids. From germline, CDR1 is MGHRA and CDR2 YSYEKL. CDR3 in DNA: TGCGCCAGCAGCCAAGATGAGAGGACTAGCGGGAGAGAATCAGATACGCAGTATTTT. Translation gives CASSQDERTSGRESDTQYF.

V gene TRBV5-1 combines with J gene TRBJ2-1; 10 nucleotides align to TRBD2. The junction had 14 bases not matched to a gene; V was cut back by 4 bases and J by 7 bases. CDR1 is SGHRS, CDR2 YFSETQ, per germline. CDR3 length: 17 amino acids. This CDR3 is CASSRGTRWTSGNEQFF. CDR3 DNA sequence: TGCGCCAGCAGCAGAGGAACACGCTGGACTAGCGGTAATGAGCAGTTCTTC.

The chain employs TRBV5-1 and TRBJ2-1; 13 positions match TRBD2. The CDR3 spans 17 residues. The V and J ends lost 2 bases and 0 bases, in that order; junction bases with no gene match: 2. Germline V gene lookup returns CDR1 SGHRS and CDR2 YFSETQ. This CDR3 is CASSFWTSGSSYNEQFF. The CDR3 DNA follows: TGCGCCAGCAGCTTTTGGACTAGCGGGAGCTCCTACAATGAGCAGTTCTTC.

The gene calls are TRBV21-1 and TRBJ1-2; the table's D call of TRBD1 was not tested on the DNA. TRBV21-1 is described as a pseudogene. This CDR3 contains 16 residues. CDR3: CASSKALPQGAHGYTF. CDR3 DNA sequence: TGTGCCAGCAGCAAAGCGCTTCCACAGGGGGCCCATGGCTACACCTTC.

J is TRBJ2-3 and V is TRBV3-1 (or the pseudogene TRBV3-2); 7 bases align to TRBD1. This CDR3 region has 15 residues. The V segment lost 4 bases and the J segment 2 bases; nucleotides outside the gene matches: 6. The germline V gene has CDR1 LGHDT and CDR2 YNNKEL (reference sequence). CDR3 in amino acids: CASSLTGLPTDTQYF. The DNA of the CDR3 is TGTGCCAGCAGCCTGACAGGGTTACCCACAGATACGCAGTATTTT.

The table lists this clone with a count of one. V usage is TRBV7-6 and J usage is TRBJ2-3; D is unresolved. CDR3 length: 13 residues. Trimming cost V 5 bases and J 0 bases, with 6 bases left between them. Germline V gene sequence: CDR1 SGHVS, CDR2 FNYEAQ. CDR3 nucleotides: TGTGCCAGCAGCCACATTAGCACAGATACGCAGTATTTT. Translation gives CASSHISTDTQYF.

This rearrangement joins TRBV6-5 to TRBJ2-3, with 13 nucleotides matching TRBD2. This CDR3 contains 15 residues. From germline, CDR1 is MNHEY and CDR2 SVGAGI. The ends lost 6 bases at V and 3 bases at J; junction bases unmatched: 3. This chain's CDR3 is CASRSLAGGTDTQYF. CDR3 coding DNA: TGTGCCAGCAGGTCACTAGCGGGAGGGACAGATACGCAGTATTTT.

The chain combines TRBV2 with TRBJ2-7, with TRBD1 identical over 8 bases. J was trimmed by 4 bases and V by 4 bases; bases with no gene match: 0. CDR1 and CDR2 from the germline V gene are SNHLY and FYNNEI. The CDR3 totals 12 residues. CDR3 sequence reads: CASSGQGYEQYF. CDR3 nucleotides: TGTGCCAGCAGTGGACAGGGGTACGAGCAGTACTTC.

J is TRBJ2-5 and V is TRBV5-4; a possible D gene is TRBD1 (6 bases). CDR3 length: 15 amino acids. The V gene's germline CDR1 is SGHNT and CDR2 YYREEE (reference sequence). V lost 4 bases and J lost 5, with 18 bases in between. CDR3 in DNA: TGTGCCAGCAGCCCCTTGGTGGGGGCTTGGGAGACCCAGTACTTC. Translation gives CASSPLVGAWETQYF. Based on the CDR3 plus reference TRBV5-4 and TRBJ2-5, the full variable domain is ETGVTQSPTHLIKTRGQQVTLRCSSQSGHNTVSWYQQALGQGPQFIFQYYREEENGRGNFPPRFSGLQFPNYSSELNVNALELDDSALYLCASSPLVGAWETQYFGPGTRLLVL.

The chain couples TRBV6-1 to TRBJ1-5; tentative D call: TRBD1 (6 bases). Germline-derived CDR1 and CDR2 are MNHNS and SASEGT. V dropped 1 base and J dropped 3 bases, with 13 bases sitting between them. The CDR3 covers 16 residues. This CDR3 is CASSEGAGVPNQPQHF. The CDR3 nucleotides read TGTGCCAGCAGTGAAGGGGCAGGGGTCCCCAATCAGCCCCAGCATTTT.

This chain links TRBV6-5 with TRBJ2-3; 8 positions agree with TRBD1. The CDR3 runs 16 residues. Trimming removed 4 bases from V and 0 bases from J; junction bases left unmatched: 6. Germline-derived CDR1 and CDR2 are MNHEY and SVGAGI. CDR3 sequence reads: CASSFRGPISTDTQYF. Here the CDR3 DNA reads TGTGCCAGCAGTTTCAGGGGGCCGATTAGCACAGATACGCAGTATTTT.

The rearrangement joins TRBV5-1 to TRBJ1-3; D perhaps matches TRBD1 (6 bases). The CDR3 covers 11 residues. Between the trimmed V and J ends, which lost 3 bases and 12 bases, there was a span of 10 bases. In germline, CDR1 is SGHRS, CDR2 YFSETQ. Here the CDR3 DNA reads TGCGCCAGCAGCTCCGGACAGAACATATATTTT. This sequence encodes CASSSGQNIYF.